This TCR beta chain stems from a study of post-analysis software for immune sequencing data. Study context: Both relapsing-remitting and secondary progressive multiple sclerosis featured among the disease courses, as did progressive-relapsing multiple sclerosis.

CDR1 SGHVS and CDR2 FQNEAQ come from the germline V gene. The CDR3 has 14 residues. The V end was cut by 9 bases, the J end by 5 bases, with 19 bases between. Concerning this clonotype: The antigen is unknown.

TCR beta cDNA libraries had unique molecular identifiers. Each CDR3 protein gets one entry after TCRdb re-called the PCR reads with MiXCR. Of some 690,000 distinct CDR3 sequences in the sample, around 60% were seen once. Notes on the study in general: About five TRBV segments appeared more often in patients than in controls, and TRBV5-6, TRBV5-1 and TRBV20-1 were among these.

The chain carries TRBV7-8 and TRBJ2-5; TRBD2 might be the D (6 bases). The clonotype was recovered from a girl aged 2-9 years with multiple sclerosis. Sample: blood. The CDR3 here is CASKTRAGWETQYF. The CDR3, as DNA: TGTGCCAGTAAAACGAGGGCGGGGTGGGAGACCCAGTACTTC. Using reference TRBV7-8 and TRBJ2-5 for the parts outside the CDR3, the full variable domain is GAGVSQSPRYKVAKRGQDVALRCDPISGHVSLFWYQQALGQGPEFLTYFQNEAQLDKSGLPSDRFFAERPEGSVSTLKIQRTQQEDSAVYLCASKTRAGWETQYFGPGTRLLVL.